These 2 T cell receptor beta chains were all obtained from the same sample, sequenced in a study of cytomegalovirus exposure and HLA in healthy donors. In the PCR, 60 Vbeta and 13 Jbeta primers were used. Clones were sequenced by immunoSEQ multiplex PCR, and TCRdb holds only the in-frame ones, with some missing. This table lists tens of thousands of clones. Sequenced: PBMCs. The source of these receptors is a boy aged 10-17 years in good health and CMV-seronegative.

The chain has TRBV18 and TRBJ2-7; 8 bases line up with TRBD1. The CDR3 is made up of 16 amino acids. V was clipped by 4 bases and J by 3 bases; unmatched bases: 11. The germline V gene has CDR1 KGHSH and CDR2 LQKENI. Here the CDR3 DNA reads TGTGCCAGCTCACGGACGCCGGGACAGGACGACTACGAGCAGTACTTC. Translated, it gives CASSRTPGQDDYEQYF. Complete variable domain (other parts from reference TRBV18 and TRBJ2-7): NAGVMQNPRHLVRRRGQEARLRCSPMKGHSHVYWYRQLPEEGLKFMVYLQKENIIDESGMPKERFSAEFPKEGPSILRIQQVVRGDSAAYFCASSRTPGQDDYEQYFGPGTRLTVT.

CDR3 bases: TGTGCCAGTAAAGTAGCGGGGGCGATGGGAGATACGCAGTATTTT. It is translated as CASKVAGAMGDTQYF. J is TRBJ2-3 and V is TRBV19, with 9 nucleotides matching TRBD2. The length of the CDR3 is 15 residues. With V trimmed by 7 bases and J by 5 bases, 10 bases remained unmatched. Germline V gives CDR1 LNHDA, CDR2 SQIVND (reference sequence).